This passage covers 2 T cell receptor beta chains from one sample sequenced in a study of cytomegalovirus exposure and HLA in healthy donors. In the PCR, 60 Vbeta and 13 Jbeta primers were used. Using immunoSEQ multiplex PCR, the repertoire was profiled, and TCRdb retains in-frame clones only, with some absent. The data contain some 270,000 clones, about 93% of them singletons. The sequenced material came from PBMCs. The receptors come from a girl aged 2 to 9 in good health and CMV-seronegative.

The chain is built from TRBV28 and TRBJ2-3; D is possibly TRBD2 (6 bases). In germline, CDR1 is MDHEN, CDR2 SYDVKM. The CDR3 is 16 residues long. Trimming shortened V by 6 bases and J by 5 bases, and 21 bases separated the two germline ends. The CDR3 spells CASSTLRGARIDTQYF. CDR3 coding DNA: TGTGCCAGCAGCACCCTCCGCGGGGCTAGGATAGATACGCAGTATTTT.

The genes are TRBV27 and TRBJ2-5; TRBD2 might be the D (6 bases). V lost 6 bases and J 5 bases, leaving 10 bases between the germline ends. The CDR3 is 12 amino acids. Looked up from germline, CDR1 is MNHEY and CDR2 is SMNVEV (reference sequence). The CDR3 DNA sequence: TGTGCCAGCAGCCACCGGGGGGAGACCCAGTACTTC. Translating it yields CASSHRGETQYF.